This TCR beta chain emerged from a study of low-dose radiotherapy and immunotherapy resistance in tumors (dated by TCRdb to between 2021 and 2022). Notes on the research overall: Cohort 1 received 0.5 Gy per fraction every 2 weeks, with a prescribed total PTV dose of 6.5 Gy. The trial did not randomize participants into treatment groups. Aspirin 300 mg was taken orally once daily by patients for four cycles, starting on cycle 1 day 1. Patients in Cohort 2 were given 1 Gy per fraction every two weeks, for a total of 13 Gy across 26 weeks. Every two weeks, patients got intravenous cyclophosphamide at 200 mg/m2, given one day ahead of each radiation and immunotherapy administration. The translational analysis covered eight patients: three from the first dose cohort and the first five from the second dose cohort. Patients were given nivolumab as a 240 mg flat dose every two weeks and ipilimumab at 1 mg/kg every six weeks, with both drugs delivered intravenously.

According to the study, the label for this sample's time point signals: before trial treatment. Donors were enrolled in RACIN, a single-arm phase I dose-escalation trial in which nivolumab, ipilimumab, aspirin, low-dose cyclophosphamide and low-dose radiotherapy were combined. To be eligible, a patient needed to have an advanced solid tumor that was TIL-negative. Comments on this clonotype: There is no known antigen for this receptor. The limits of the CDR3 on the DNA are not certain, so only TCRdb's listed CDR3 is given.

The CDR3 numbers 15 residues from cysteine through phenylalanine. CDR1 DFQATT and CDR2 SNEGSKA are derived from the germline V gene (reference sequence). The sequencing machine was an Illumina HiSeq 2500. Superscript III and a set of TRAV- and TRBV-specific primers were used to synthesize first-strand cDNA, so that both TCRalpha and TCRbeta chains were covered. TCRs were amplified with Phusion for about 20 PCR cycles using a constant-region primer together with the adapter attached to the V primers. The isolated mRNA was amplified using the MessageAmp II aRNA Amplification Kit, with in vitro transcription performed for approximately 16 hours at 37 degrees C. mRNA for TCR sequencing was isolated with the Dynabeads mRNA DIRECT Purification Kit. A second approximately 23-cycle Phusion PCR added indexed Illumina adapters, and products were purified with AMPure XP beads. Per the authors' processing: Custom Perl scripts were used to pool TCR sequences that encoded the same protein, to remove out-of-frame sequences, and to calculate the abundance of each clonotype. Any TCR sequence supported by only a single read was excluded from analysis. Repertoire metrics included Shannon entropy, Gini index, clonality, richness, and frequency of TCRs shared between repertoires. The public reads were quality trimmed at Q25 with fastp and then assembled into clones with MiXCR by TCRdb, keeping productive beta chains. Each entry merges the rows of one CDR3 protein and shows their most common DNA and genes. The V and J calls, along with clone size, are taken from TCRdb and not from the paper's own processing. The sample data list over 65,000 distinct CDR3 sequences, and 15% to 20% of these were observed just once. In total, the top ten clones hold about 2.8% of the sample.

The starting material was PBMCs, obtained before treatment. Recombination connected TRBV20-1 to TRBJ2-2; the D call in the table, TRBD1, was not verified against the DNA. This receptor was taken from a male donor with prostate cancer. This receptor carries the CDR3 CSAVRGWDTGELFFF.